These 10 T cell receptor beta chains were all obtained from the same sample, sequenced in a study of T cell repertoires in cytomegalovirus infection. TCRdb recomputed calls from the reads with MiXCR, one row per CDR3 protein. This table holds fewer than 300,000 distinct CDR3 sequences, about 25% found once. The sample consisted of PBMCs. The receptors shown here come from a human donor in good health (CMV status not recorded). Some clones in this sample may be carry-over from other donors' samples.

The chain links TRBV28 to TRBJ2-1; TRBD2 matches at 9 bases. The CDR3 spans 19 residues. Germline V gene sequence: CDR1 MDHEN, CDR2 SYDVKM. V lost 7 bases and J lost 4; bases outside the gene matches: 20. Written as DNA, the CDR3 is TGTGCCAGCATCCTAGGGTCTGGCGGGGGGGTCGGTCGGTACAATGAGCAGTTCTTC. Amino acid sequence: CASILGSGGGVGRYNEQFF.

The rearrangement joins TRBV7-2 to TRBJ2-1; 11 nucleotides match TRBD2. CDR1 is SGHTA and CDR2 is FQGNSA in the germline V gene. V trimming: 4 bases; J trimming: 2 bases; junction bases outside the gene matches: 13. The length of the CDR3 is 19 residues. The CDR3 reads CASSSTFSGRAGTYNEQFF. DNA of the CDR3: TGTGCCAGCAGCTCGACCTTTAGCGGGAGGGCCGGAACCTACAATGAGCAGTTCTTC.

The V call is TRBV7-2, the J call TRBJ2-4; 7 bases match TRBD1. The CDR3 consists of 14 residues. Germline values: CDR1 SGHTA, CDR2 FQGNSA. With 0 bases clipped from V and 15 bases from J, the junction kept 11 bases outside the gene matches. CDR3 protein: CASSLATRQGVGYF. The CDR3 DNA is TGTGCCAGCAGCTTAGCGACCCGACAGGGCGTAGGGTACTTC. The whole variable domain, remainder taken from reference TRBV7-2 and TRBJ2-4, is GAGVSQSPSNKVTEKGKDVELRCDPISGHTALYWYRQSLGQGLEFLIYFQGNSAPDKSGLPSDRFSAERTGGSVSTLTIQRTQQEDSAVYLCASSLATRQGVGYFGAGTRLSVL.

This sequence joins TRBV7-8 and TRBJ2-7, with TRBD1 identical over 9 bases. Germline V gene lookup returns CDR1 SGHVS and CDR2 FQNEAQ. This CDR3 region has 14 residues. V was pared by 4 bases and J by 5 bases, with 6 bases of the junction left unmatched. In DNA, the CDR3 is TGTGCCAGCAGCTACCGGGACAGGGTGCACGAGCAGTACGTC. It yields the protein CASSYRDRVHEQYV.

The J gene is TRBJ2-7, the V gene TRBV19, with D maybe TRBD2 (5 bases). V dropped 3 bases and J dropped 0 bases, with 12 bases sitting between them. The CDR3 length is 15 residues. CDR1 and CDR2 from the germline V gene are LNHDA and SQIVND (reference sequence). In DNA, the CDR3 is TGTGCCAGTAGTATTCTGGCGGGTCTCTCCTACGAGCAGTACTTC. Translating gives CASSILAGLSYEQYF.

The sample holds a few counts of this clonotype. V and J are TRBV20-1 and TRBJ2-1, with D maybe TRBD2 (5 bases). Per germline, CDR1 DFQATT and CDR2 SNEGSKA (reference sequence). CDR3 size: 15 residues. V was clipped by 5 bases and J by 0 bases, with 14 bases between them. The CDR3 sequence: CSARWTYSSYNEQFF. CDR3 DNA sequence: TGCAGTGCTCGTTGGACTTATTCCTCCTACAATGAGCAGTTCTTC.

V usage is TRBV6-2 or TRBV6-3 and J usage is TRBJ2-1, with D possibly matching TRBD2 (5 bases). Germline V lookup: CDR1 MNHEY, CDR2 SVGEGT. Trimming pared 5 bases from V and 6 bases from J, leaving 14 bases between. The CDR3 contains 14 residues. In DNA form, the CDR3 reads TGTGCCAGCAGTCCACTTTCGCGGGCCAATGAGCAGTTCTTC. Translated: CASSPLSRANEQFF.

This clonotype was seen just once. CDR3 protein: CASSGEGGPNTEAFF. As DNA, the CDR3 is TGTGCCAGCAGCGGAGAAGGCGGACCGAACACTGAAGCTTTCTTT. The chain recombines TRBV5-6 with TRBJ1-1, with D uncertain. V was shortened by 4 bases and J by 1 base, with 14 bases between the two germline ends. The CDR3 contains 15 residues. Germline CDR1 reads SGHDT; CDR2 reads YYEEEE.

This rearrangement joins TRBV28 to TRBJ1-2, with 8 bases that match TRBD1. This CDR3 contains 15 residues. The V and J ends lost 5 bases and 4 bases, in that order; junction bases with no gene match: 9. Germline CDR1 reads MDHEN; CDR2 reads SYDVKM. CDR3 region: CASSDPGQAIYGYTF. In DNA form, the CDR3 reads TGTGCCAGCAGTGATCCGGGACAGGCGATCTATGGCTACACCTTC.

The chain joins TRBV2 to TRBJ2-7; a possible D gene is TRBD2 (6 bases). This CDR3 spans 13 amino acids. Germline CDR1 is SNHLY and CDR2 is FYNNEI. V lost 5 bases, J lost 0 bases, and 8 bases lay in between. As DNA, the CDR3 is TGTGCCAGCAGTCGGACTAACTCCTACGAGCAGTACTTC. Its protein product is CASSRTNSYEQYF. Drawing the rest from reference TRBV2 and TRBJ2-7, the complete variable domain is EPEVTQTPSHQVTQMGQEVILRCVPISNHLYFYWYRQILGQKVEFLVSFYNNEISEKSEIFDDQFSVERPDGSNFTLKIRSTKLEDSAMYFCASSRTNSYEQYFGPGTRLTVT.